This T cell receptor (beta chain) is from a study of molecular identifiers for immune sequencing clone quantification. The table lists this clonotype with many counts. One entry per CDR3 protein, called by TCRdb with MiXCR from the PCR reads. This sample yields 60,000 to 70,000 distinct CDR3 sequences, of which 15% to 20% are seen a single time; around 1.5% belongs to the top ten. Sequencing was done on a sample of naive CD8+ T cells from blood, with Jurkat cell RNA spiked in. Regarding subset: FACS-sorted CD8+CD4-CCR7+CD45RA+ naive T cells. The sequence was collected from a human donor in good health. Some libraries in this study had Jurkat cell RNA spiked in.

The CDR3 DNA reads as TGTGCCAGCAATAAGCGGGGGAGCTCCTACGAGCAGTACTTC. Translating gives CASNKRGSSYEQYF. V gene TRBV6-1 combines with J gene TRBJ2-7; TRBD2 agrees at 8 bases. The CDR3 runs 14 residues. The trim removed 7 bases at V and 0 bases at J, leaving 5 bases unmatched. CDR1 MNHNS and CDR2 SASEGT come from the germline V gene.